A single TCR beta chain is shown here with its context. What it binds is unknown. A much larger clone lies one base from this, so it may be a read error. The entry originates in a study of CD8+CD57+ T cells in acquired aplastic anemia. Background on the study: Across the sorted CD4+ and CD8+ cells, DNA amounts averaged approximately 3.1 ug.

Patients picked for sequencing had shown CD8+CD57+ cell expansion detected by flow cytometry. Points from the study as a whole: The study identified twenty-nine CD8+ CDR3 sequences shared by patients and controls.

This CDR3 is 17 amino acids long. Germline V gene data show CDR1 as LGHNA and CDR2 as YNFKEQ. Genomic DNA was employed as the template in profiling TCR beta VDJ and CDR3. Via MiXCR, TCRdb re-called the reads, giving one row per CDR3 protein. This sample has approximately 180,000 distinct CDR3 sequences, with roughly 43% found just once. The gene calls are TRBV4-2 and TRBJ2-3; 7 bases agree with TRBD2. The sequencing sample was made of sorted CD4+, CD8+, or CD8+CD57+ T cells (not recorded which) from PBMCs. This clonotype was sampled from a human donor with aplastic anemia. The CDR3 here is CASSQGGGTSYTDTRYF. The CDR3 DNA reads TGTGCCAGCAGCCAAGGGGGGGGGACTTCGTACACAGATACGCGGTATTTT.